Below, 18 T cell receptor beta chains from the same sample are listed, as sequenced in a study of T-cell memory formation after mild COVID-19. TCRdb used MiXCR to reprocess the 5' RACE reads, holding one entry per CDR3 protein. The profile covers around 450,000 distinct CDR3 sequences, with roughly 24% appearing a single time and roughly 8.9% taken by the ten largest. Source material: PBMCs or a T cell subset sorted from them (not recorded which). These receptors originate from an adult woman who had mild COVID-19 (a few samples of this study predate the infection). Cell type and time point are not known.

This clonotype appeared a few times. The V gene is TRBV24-1, the J gene TRBJ2-5; TRBD1 aligns across 8 bases. The length of the CDR3 is 16 residues. Germline V gives CDR1 KGHDR, CDR2 SFDVKD. Trimming at V came to 3 bases and at J to 5 bases, leaving 10 bases not matched to a gene. CDR3 loop: CATSDATGGPRETQYF. DNA of the CDR3: TGTGCCACCAGTGATGCCACAGGGGGACCGCGGGAGACCCAGTACTTC.

This clonotype has a handful of counts. The genes are TRBV4-1 and TRBJ2-4, with D maybe TRBD2 (6 bases). The CDR3 spans 13 residues. The germline V gene encodes CDR1 MGHRA and CDR2 YSYEKL. Between the trimmed V and J ends, which lost 1 base and 11 bases, there was a span of 12 bases. The CDR3: CASSQGDGSFQYF. DNA of the CDR3: TGCGCCAGCAGCCAAGGTGACGGGAGTTTTCAGTACTTC.

This clonotype occurred a few times. The CDR3 sequence: CASSLEGVYSYNEQFF. In DNA, the CDR3 is TGTGCCAGCAGCTTAGAGGGGGTTTACTCCTACAATGAGCAGTTCTTC. The J gene is TRBJ2-1, the V gene TRBV11-2; D tentatively fits TRBD1 or TRBD2 (5 bases each). Trimming removed 0 bases at V and 0 bases at J, with 9 bases between. The germline V gene has CDR1 SGHAT and CDR2 FQNNGV. There are 16 residues in the CDR3.

The rearrangement joins TRBV7-9 to TRBJ1-2; no clear D. V lost 5 bases, J lost 9 bases, and 10 bases lay in between. Germline-derived CDR1 and CDR2 are SEHNR and FQNEAQ (reference sequence). The CDR3 is 11 residues long. CDR3 protein: CASSATGSYTF. CDR3 DNA sequence: TGTGCCAGCAGCGCCACTGGGAGCTACACCTTC.

This clonotype was counted only a few times. The gene calls are TRBV20-1 and TRBJ2-3, with a possible D match to TRBD2 (7 bases). This CDR3 contains 13 residues. Germline CDR1 is DFQATT and CDR2 is SNEGSKA (reference sequence). The germline V and J ends were trimmed by 3 bases and 8 bases, with 15 bases remaining between them. CDR3 sequence: CSARGAGVGTQYF. The CDR3 nucleotides are TGCAGTGCTAGGGGGGCGGGAGTCGGTACGCAGTATTTT.

This clonotype was seen a few times. This chain uses TRBV5-5 with TRBJ1-1, with D maybe TRBD1 (5 bases). V gave up 4 bases and J gave up 1 base, with 14 bases separating them. The CDR3 is made up of 15 amino acids. Germline CDR1 SGHKS, CDR2 YYEKEE (reference sequence). The CDR3 DNA reads TGTGCCAGCAGCCCTCCGACAGACACGAACACTGAAGCTTTCTTT. Translation: CASSPPTDTNTEAFF.

Only a few counts were recorded for this clonotype. The rearrangement joins TRBV12-5 to TRBJ2-5, with 7 bases identical to TRBD1. Per germline, CDR1 LGHNT and CDR2 FRNRAP. This CDR3 spans 14 amino acids. Unmatched junction bases numbered 2, after V lost 3 bases and J lost 1 base. CDR3 amino acids: CASGLRDSQETQYF. The CDR3 nucleotides read TGTGCTAGTGGTTTAAGGGACAGCCAAGAGACCCAGTACTTC.

This clonotype was seen more than once but under ten times. The genes are TRBV4-2 and TRBJ2-5; 9 bases line up with TRBD2. This CDR3 contains 15 residues. CDR1 is LGHNA, CDR2 YNFKEQ, per germline. The ends lost 5 bases at V and 3 bases at J; junction bases unmatched: 7. The CDR3 bases are TGTGCCAGCAGCGCAGCGGGGGGTTCAGAAGAGACCCAGTACTTC. This encodes CASSAAGGSEETQYF.

V usage is TRBV27 and J usage is TRBJ1-6; D uncertain. The germline V and J ends were trimmed by 1 base and 8 bases, with 3 bases remaining between them. The CDR3 extends over 12 amino acids. Looked up from germline, CDR1 is MNHEY and CDR2 is SMNVEV (reference sequence). The CDR3 here is CASSLLDSPLHF. The CDR3 nucleotides are TGTGCCAGCAGTTTATTGGATTCACCCCTCCACTTT.

In this sample, this clonotype turned up a few times. This chain connects TRBV7-8 to TRBJ2-2; 10 bases map to TRBD2. The length of the CDR3 is 16 residues. The V and J ends lost 3 bases and 3 bases, in that order; junction bases with no gene match: 4. Germline V gene lookup returns CDR1 SGHVS and CDR2 FQNEAQ. CDR3 sequence: CASSFLAGGDTGELFF. The CDR3, as DNA: TGTGCCAGCAGCTTCTTAGCGGGGGGAGACACCGGGGAGCTGTTTTTT.

This clonotype was detected many times. CDR3 sequence (DNA): TGTGCCAGCAGCTTAGGTCTGACTGAAGCTTTCTTT. Its translation: CASSLGLTEAFF. V usage is TRBV7-9 and J usage is TRBJ1-1; D unclear. The ends were cut back, 1 base at V and 5 bases at J, with 5 bases in the middle. Germline V lookup: CDR1 SEHNR, CDR2 FQNEAQ (reference sequence). The CDR3 sequence is 12 residues long.

The rearrangement uses TRBV20-1 and TRBJ1-2; 10 nucleotides agree with TRBD1. Germline loops: CDR1 DFQATT, CDR2 SNEGSKA (reference sequence). The CDR3 covers 15 residues. V lost 0 bases, J lost 7 bases, and 8 bases stayed unmatched. The CDR3 nucleotides read TGCAGTGCTAGAGATATCGACAGGGGGCTCCTTGGCTACACCTTC. It encodes CSARDIDRGLLGYTF.

The chain is built from TRBV3-1 and TRBJ1-4; no firm D call. This CDR3 is 13 amino acids long. Trimming took off 5 bases at V and 8 bases at J, with 12 bases between the two ends. Germline CDR1 and CDR2: LGHDT and YNNKEL (reference sequence). The CDR3 spells CASSGGEREKLFF. As DNA, the CDR3 is TGTGCCAGCAGCGGAGGTGAAAGGGAAAAACTGTTTTTT.

This clonotype was detected a few times. The CDR3 DNA reads TGTGCCACCAGTGATTCGAGTGCCGGGAACACTGAAGCTTTCTTT. It specifies CATSDSSAGNTEAFF. V and J are TRBV24-1 and TRBJ1-1; no firm D call. Germline assignment: CDR1 KGHDR and CDR2 SFDVKD. With 2 bases removed from V and 1 base from J, the gap between germline ends came to 10 bases. CDR3 length: 15 residues.

V and J are TRBV7-9 and TRBJ2-1; the D is unclear. The germline gives CDR1 SEHNR, CDR2 FQNEAQ (reference sequence). The V end was cut by 5 bases, the J end by 8 bases, with 16 bases between. The CDR3 sequence is 14 residues long. The CDR3 nucleotides read TGTGCCAGCAGCCGCGGTTTGGGGATTGATGAGCAGTTCTTC. Its protein is CASSRGLGIDEQFF.

This clonotype was seen only a few times. V is TRBV7-2 and J is TRBJ1-2; no definite D call. The V gene lost 5 bases and the J gene lost 4 bases, with 17 bases spanning the gap. This CDR3 region has 15 residues. CDR1 is SGHTA and CDR2 is FQGNSA in the germline V gene. The CDR3: CASSPQALGSYGYTF. As DNA, the CDR3 is TGTGCCAGCAGCCCACAAGCCCTTGGGTCCTATGGCTACACCTTC.

This sequence joins TRBV7-9 and TRBJ1-1; D is uncertain. The CDR3 extends over 15 amino acids. V lost 1 base, J lost 6 bases, and 15 bases lay in between. Germline V gene data show CDR1 as SEHNR and CDR2 as FQNEAQ (reference sequence). DNA for the CDR3: TGTGCCAGCAGCTTAGACCCACGGTCAGGATCTGAAGCTTTCTTT. This encodes CASSLDPRSGSEAFF.

This clonotype has more than one count but fewer than ten. The CDR3 nucleotides read TGCAGCGTCCCTAAGGGACAGGGGGCTTACACTGAAGCTTTCTTT. It is translated as CSVPKGQGAYTEAFF. The chain has TRBV29-1 and TRBJ1-1; TRBD1 aligns across 12 bases. The CDR3 consists of 15 residues. The junction had 8 bases not matched to a gene; V was cut back by 6 bases and J by 3 bases. Germline lookup yields CDR1 SQVTM and CDR2 ANQGSEA.